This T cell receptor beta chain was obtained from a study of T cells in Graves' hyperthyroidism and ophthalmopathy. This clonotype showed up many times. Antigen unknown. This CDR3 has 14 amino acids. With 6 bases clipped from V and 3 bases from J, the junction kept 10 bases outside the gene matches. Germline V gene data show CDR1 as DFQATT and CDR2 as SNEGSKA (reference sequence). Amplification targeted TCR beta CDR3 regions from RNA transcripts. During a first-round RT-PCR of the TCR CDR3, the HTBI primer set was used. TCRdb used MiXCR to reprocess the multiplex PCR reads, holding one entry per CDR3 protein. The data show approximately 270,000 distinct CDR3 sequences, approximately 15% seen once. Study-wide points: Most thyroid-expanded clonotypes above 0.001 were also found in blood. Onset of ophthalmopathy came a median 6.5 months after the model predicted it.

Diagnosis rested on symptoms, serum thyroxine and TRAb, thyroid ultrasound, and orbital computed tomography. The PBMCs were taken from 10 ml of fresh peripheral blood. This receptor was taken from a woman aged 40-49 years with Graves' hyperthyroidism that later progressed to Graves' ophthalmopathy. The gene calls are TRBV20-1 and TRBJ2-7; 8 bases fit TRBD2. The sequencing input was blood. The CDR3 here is CSAKGLAGDYEQYF. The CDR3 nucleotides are TGCAGTGCCAAAGGCCTAGCGGGCGACTACGAGCAGTACTTC.